The 2 T cell receptor beta chains below come from one sample, sequenced in a study of T cells in Graves' hyperthyroidism and ophthalmopathy. RNA transcripts served as the template for amplifying TCR beta CDR3 regions. A set of HTBI primers served as the primers for a first-round RT-PCR of the TCR CDR3. TCRdb re-analysed the multiplex PCR reads in MiXCR, keeping a single row per CDR3 protein. This sample carries hundreds of thousands of distinct CDR3 sequences, 38% of them seen once, and the ten largest clones take over 8%. Sequencing was performed on blood. All receptors derive from a man aged 18 to 35 with Graves' hyperthyroidism.

A note on this clonotype: Mismatch with germline at one junction end may stem from a read error. J is TRBJ2-2 and V is TRBV9, with 8 bases matching TRBD1. Germline assignment: CDR1 SGDLS and CDR2 YYNGEE. The CDR3 totals 15 residues. The CDR3 here is CVSSVDPDRVQGLFF. DNA of the CDR3: TGTGTCAGCAGCGTAGACCCGGACAGGGTACAAGGGCTGTTTTTT.

This clonotype was seen ten or more times. The chain carries TRBV2 and TRBJ1-5; no firm D call. CDR3 length equals 14 residues. Trimming removed 4 bases at V and 7 bases at J, with 14 bases between. Germline CDR1 and CDR2: SNHLY and FYNNEI. CDR3 DNA sequence: TGTGCCAGCAGTGGACTGAAGGGTTGGCAGCCCCAGCATTTT. Amino acids: CASSGLKGWQPQHF.